This TCR beta chain originates from a study of control samples from healthy donors and cancer patients. V lost 5 bases to trimming and J lost 1 base; unmatched junction nucleotides: 9. Per germline, CDR1 SGHVS and CDR2 FQNEAQ. This CDR3 is built from 16 residues. TCRdb's table, derived via immunoSEQ multiplex PCR, lists solely in-frame clones and lacks some. The data contain around 19,000 clones, roughly 80% of them singletons. Sequencing input: PBMCs. This receptor was taken from a man at least 80 years old with head and neck cancer. This sequence joins TRBV7-8 and TRBJ2-7, with 9 positions matching TRBD1. The CDR3 spells CASSKRGQGNSYEQYF. CDR3 in DNA: TGTGCCAGCAGCAAAAGGGGACAGGGAAATTCCTACGAGCAGTACTTC.